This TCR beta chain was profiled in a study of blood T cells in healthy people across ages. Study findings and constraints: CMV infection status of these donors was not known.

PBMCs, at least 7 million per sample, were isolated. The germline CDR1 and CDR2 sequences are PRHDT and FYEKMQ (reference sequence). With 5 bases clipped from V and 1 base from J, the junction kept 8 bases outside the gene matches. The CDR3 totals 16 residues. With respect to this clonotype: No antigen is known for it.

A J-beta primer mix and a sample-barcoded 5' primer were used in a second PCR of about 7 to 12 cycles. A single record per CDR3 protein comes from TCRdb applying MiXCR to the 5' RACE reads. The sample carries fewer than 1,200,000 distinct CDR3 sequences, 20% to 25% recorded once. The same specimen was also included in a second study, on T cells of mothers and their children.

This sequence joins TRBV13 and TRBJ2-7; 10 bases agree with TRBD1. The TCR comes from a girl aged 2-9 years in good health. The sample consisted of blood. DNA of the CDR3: TGTGCCAGCAGCCCGACCGGGACAGGGGAATCCTACGAGCAGTACTTC. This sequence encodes CASSPTGTGESYEQYF.